These T cell receptor beta chains were read from a single sample in a study of T cells in Graves' hyperthyroidism and ophthalmopathy. From the multiplex PCR reads, TCRdb called clonotypes with MiXCR, one entry per CDR3 protein. In the table there are around 500,000 distinct CDR3 sequences, roughly an eighth of which are singletons. The sequenced sample consisted of blood. Receptors were obtained from a woman under 30 with Graves' hyperthyroidism. CDR3s leave out the opening cysteine and the closing phenylalanine or tryptophan. Each record gives: CDR3 protein, V gene, clone size. Not every row has a clone size; where given, it reads once, few, many or a size class.

CDR3 protein: ASMVAGSYEQY; V gene: TRBV6-2/TRBV6-3; clone size: many
CDR3 protein: ASGGIGTDTQY; V gene: TRBV7-9; clone size: many
CDR3 protein: ASSRPTVPNTGELF; V gene: TRBV4-1; clone size: NA
CDR3 protein: ASSGGLARSYEQY; V gene: TRBV28; clone size: many
CDR3 protein: ANSLDGSRTDTQY; V gene: TRBV5-1; clone size: few
CDR3 protein: ASSSIPDRQEPGGYT; V gene: TRBV7-9; clone size: NA
CDR3 protein: ASRGDREYGEQF; V gene: TRBV5-1; clone size: many
CDR3 protein: ASTQEALGLH; V gene: TRBV6-1; clone size: many
CDR3 protein: ASSDSGSTGELF; V gene: TRBV9; clone size: NA
CDR3 protein: ASSPSGDTEAF; V gene: TRBV12-3/TRBV12-4; clone size: few
CDR3 protein: ASSIRPGVMNTEAF; V gene: TRBV19; clone size: NA
CDR3 protein: ASSAGPDRPEQLF; V gene: TRBV9; clone size: NA
CDR3 protein: ASSGRGHNQPQH; V gene: TRBV27; clone size: many
CDR3 protein: ASSLPGLNMRSNQPQH; V gene: TRBV19; clone size: few
CDR3 protein: ASRKYGTSGNTDTQY; V gene: TRBV11-1; clone size: NA
CDR3 protein: AVGSNQPQH; V gene: TRBV6-2/TRBV6-3; clone size: NA
CDR3 protein: ASSEFFTGSGSEAF; V gene: TRBV2; clone size: many
CDR3 protein: ASSQLLENYGYT; V gene: TRBV14; clone size: NA
CDR3 protein: ASSQKESGFGIQY; V gene: TRBV4-1; clone size: NA
CDR3 protein: ASSVSASEKLF; V gene: TRBV9; clone size: few
CDR3 protein: ASRGGGLAKNIQY; V gene: TRBV28; clone size: NA
CDR3 protein: ASSVDGNNSPLH; V gene: TRBV9; clone size: many
CDR3 protein: ASSPKPTGGDTQY; V gene: TRBV9; clone size: many
CDR3 protein: ASSLDVWDEQF; V gene: TRBV7-8; clone size: many
CDR3 protein: AWDQGSTEAF; V gene: TRBV30; clone size: many
CDR3 protein: ASGTLQEGTSYNEQF; V gene: TRBV12-3/TRBV12-4; clone size: few
CDR3 protein: ASSLVLTGGEQY; V gene: TRBV11-3; clone size: many
CDR3 protein: ASSELEEPGELF; V gene: TRBV10-1; clone size: NA
CDR3 protein: ASSRSRVEAF; V gene: TRBV6-1; clone size: many
CDR3 protein: SASYRSYYGYT; V gene: TRBV20-1; clone size: many
CDR3 protein: ASSDGVLYNEQF; V gene: TRBV2; clone size: many
CDR3 protein: ASSLYSRYNEQF; V gene: TRBV28; clone size: many
CDR3 protein: SVGRNYEQY; V gene: TRBV29-1; clone size: many
CDR3 protein: SVDVGSSEAF; V gene: TRBV29-1; clone size: many
CDR3 protein: ASGLAMTGFGNTIY; V gene: TRBV12-5; clone size: many
CDR3 protein: ATSDSAGDRGYNEQF; V gene: TRBV24-1; clone size: many
CDR3 protein: ASSPGTGGAQLQETQY; V gene: TRBV5-1; clone size: many
CDR3 protein: SARKGGSIDEQY; V gene: TRBV20-1; clone size: many
CDR3 protein: ASSVEGQAEETQY; V gene: TRBV9; clone size: many
CDR3 protein: SASRAESYEQY; V gene: TRBV20-1; clone size: few
CDR3 protein: ASSSPGGGFFANTGELF; V gene: TRBV18; clone size: NA
CDR3 protein: ASRSGERRNEQF; V gene: TRBV27; clone size: NA
CDR3 protein: ASSEVGQGMDEQF; V gene: TRBV2; clone size: NA
CDR3 protein: ASSHRGPETQY; V gene: TRBV5-4; clone size: few
CDR3 protein: ASSQLFDRGEQY; V gene: TRBV4-1; clone size: many